A single T cell receptor (beta chain) is shown here with its context. This sample was taken from a study of blood T cell repertoires in COVID-19. Assay: immunoSEQ multiplex PCR; the TCRdb copy retains only in-frame clones and omits some. Found here are 100,000 to 150,000 clones, 60% to 80% of them singletons; the top ten hold 4.5% to 6%. Seattle's enrolled individuals joined amid active infection and were then monitored longitudinally. Sequenced input: peripheral blood. This sequence was found in an older man with COVID-19, enrolled during active disease.

The CDR3 bases are TGTGCCAGCAGCTTAGTGGGGGCGTTGGACTATGGCTACACCTTC. Amino acids: CASSLVGALDYGYTF. This chain uses TRBV7-2 with TRBJ1-2; TRBD1 might be the D (6 bases). The V gene lost 1 base and the J gene lost 3 bases, with 12 bases spanning the gap. CDR3 size: 15 residues. Germline V lookup: CDR1 SGHTA, CDR2 FQGNSA.